One and the same sample provided the 13 T cell receptor beta chains below, sequenced in a study of blood T cell repertoires in COVID-19. Measured with immunoSEQ multiplex PCR; TCRdb has only the in-frame clones, and not every one. Of 250,000 to 300,000 clones listed, around 90% were seen once; the top ten hold 2.3%. Sequencing used PBMCs or T cells enriched from blood (not recorded which). Receptor source: a woman aged 35 to 49 with acute COVID-19.

The V gene is TRBV3-1 (or the pseudogene TRBV3-2), the J gene TRBJ1-3, with 8 positions matching TRBD1. The CDR3 is made up of 15 amino acids. The V and J ends lost 4 bases and 3 bases, in that order; junction bases with no gene match: 5. The V gene's germline CDR1 is LGHDT and CDR2 YNNKEL (reference sequence). The chain's CDR3 is CASSPAGTGGNTIYF. In DNA, the CDR3 is TGTGCCAGCAGCCCCGCCGGGACAGGTGGAAACACCATATATTTT.

This chain joins TRBV30 and TRBJ2-3; D is possibly TRBD2 (5 bases). V lost 2 bases and J 0 bases, leaving 12 bases between the germline ends. This CDR3 region has 15 residues. Germline V gene lookup returns CDR1 GTSNPN and CDR2 SVGIG (reference sequence). The CDR3 DNA follows: TGTGCCTGGAGTCCCGACTACGGGAGCACAGATACGCAGTATTTT. Translation: CAWSPDYGSTDTQYF.

The CDR3 loop reads CASSVVLGEQFF. The CDR3, as DNA: TGTGCCAGCAGCGTAGTTCTAGGCGAGCAGTTCTTC. The V gene is TRBV9, the J gene TRBJ2-1; D is unclear. Germline values: CDR1 SGDLS, CDR2 YYNGEE. The V end lost 0 bases, the J end lost 10 bases, and 8 bases lay between the germline ends. The CDR3 extends over 12 amino acids.

The chain links TRBV7-8 to TRBJ2-7; D is perhaps TRBD2 (5 bases). Germline V lookup: CDR1 SGHVS, CDR2 FQNEAQ. CDR3 length: 15 amino acids. The germline V and J ends were trimmed by 3 bases and 2 bases, with 14 bases remaining between them. The CDR3 coding sequence is TGTGCCAGCAGCTTGGGCCAGACGAGGGCCTACGAGCAGTACTTC. It translates to CASSLGQTRAYEQYF.

This chain connects TRBV6-5 to TRBJ1-1; possibly TRBD1 for D (5 bases). V lost 2 bases, J lost 4 bases, and 14 bases lay in between. The CDR3 spans 15 residues. Germline V gives CDR1 MNHEY, CDR2 SVGAGI. CDR3 in DNA: TGTGCCAGCAGTTACGCACAAAAAAGGGGCACTGAAGCTTTCTTT. This encodes CASSYAQKRGTEAFF.

The CDR3 region has the DNA TGTGCCAGTAGGCTTCGACAGGGACCCTATCAGCCCCAGCATTTT. This encodes CASRLRQGPYQPQHF. V and J are TRBV19 and TRBJ1-5; 7 bases agree with TRBD1. This CDR3 region has 15 residues. V was pared by 6 bases and J by 5 bases, with 10 bases of the junction left unmatched. The germline V gene encodes CDR1 LNHDA and CDR2 SQIVND (reference sequence).

This chain uses TRBV2 with TRBJ2-5; 8 bases agree with TRBD2. Germline values: CDR1 SNHLY, CDR2 FYNNEI. The CDR3 totals 15 residues. V shed 8 bases, J shed 3 bases, and the junction held 11 bases outside the gene matches. CDR3 in amino acids: CASGWSGGDEETQYF. For the CDR3, the DNA is TGTGCCAGCGGGTGGTCGGGAGGGGACGAAGAGACCCAGTACTTC.

The chain is built from TRBV7-8 and TRBJ1-5; TRBD1 agrees at 8 bases. The CDR3 sequence is 14 residues long. Losses at the gene ends were 4 bases for V and 4 bases for J; bases not matched to a gene: 3. CDR1 is SGHVS, CDR2 FQNEAQ, per germline. The CDR3 reads CASSSTGVNQPQHF. The CDR3 DNA reads TGTGCCAGCAGCTCGACAGGGGTGAATCAGCCCCAGCATTTT. The full variable domain, its missing parts supplied by reference TRBV7-8 and TRBJ1-5, is GAGVSQSPRYKVAKRGQDVALRCDPISGHVSLFWYQQALGQGPEFLTYFQNEAQLDKSGLPSDRFFAERPEGSVSTLKIQRTQQEDSAVYLCASSSTGVNQPQHFGDGTRLSIL.

The table lists this clone with a few counts. The chain combines TRBV5-1 with TRBJ1-4, with TRBD1 as a possible D gene (5 bases). Trimming removed 2 bases at V and 6 bases at J, with 8 bases between. This CDR3 comprises 13 residues. Looked up from germline, CDR1 is SGHRS and CDR2 is YFSETQ. The CDR3 DNA follows: TGCGCCAGCAGCTTACCGGGGGATGAAAAACTGTTTTTT. It is translated as CASSLPGDEKLFF. Filled out from reference TRBV5-1 and TRBJ1-4, the complete variable domain reads KAGVTQTPRYLIKTRGQQVTLSCSPISGHRSVSWYQQTPGQGLQFLFEYFSETQRNKGNFPGRFSGRQFSNSRSEMNVSTLELGDSALYLCASSLPGDEKLFFGSGTQLSVL.

This clone occurred once. The chain carries TRBV2 and TRBJ2-5; D perhaps matches TRBD2 (6 bases). Germline CDR1 and CDR2: SNHLY and FYNNEI. The ends were cut back, 6 bases at V and 5 bases at J, with 19 bases in the middle. The CDR3 covers 15 residues. DNA for the CDR3: TGTGCCAGCAGAATGGGACCCGGGGGAGAGGAGACCCAGTACTTC. Amino acid sequence: CASRMGPGGEETQYF.

This clone was detected ten times or more. The gene calls are TRBV18 and TRBJ2-2; the match to TRBD2 covers 11 bases. Per germline, CDR1 KGHSH and CDR2 LQKENI. V trimming: 1 base; J trimming: 4 bases; junction bases outside the gene matches: 2. The CDR3 extends over 16 amino acids. Here the CDR3 DNA reads TGTGCCAGCTCACCACGAACTAGCGGGAGCACCGGGGAGCTGTTTTTT. Protein: CASSPRTSGSTGELFF. The entire variable domain, with the rest obtained from reference TRBV18 and TRBJ2-2, is as follows: NAGVMQNPRHLVRRRGQEARLRCSPMKGHSHVYWYRQLPEEGLKFMVYLQKENIIDESGMPKERFSAEFPKEGPSILRIQQVVRGDSAAYFCASSPRTSGSTGELFFGEGSRLTVL.

This clone appeared once. The chain joins TRBV24-1 to TRBJ1-5; 8 bases map to TRBD1. The CDR3 has 16 amino acids. Germline CDR1 and CDR2: KGHDR and SFDVKD. J lost 2 bases, V lost 3 bases, and 5 bases had no gene match. Written as DNA, the CDR3 is TGTGCCACCAGTGATGGGACAGGTAAGGGCAATCAGCCCCAGCATTTT. Translation: CATSDGTGKGNQPQHF.

The V and J genes are TRBV6-5 and TRBJ1-5; no reliable D call. V lost 7 bases, J lost 0 bases, and 10 bases lay in between. This CDR3 is 14 amino acids long. Germline CDR1 reads MNHEY; CDR2 reads SVGAGI. In DNA form, the CDR3 reads TGTGCCAGCATGGCACATTATAGCAATCAGCCCCAGCATTTT. Translating it yields CASMAHYSNQPQHF.